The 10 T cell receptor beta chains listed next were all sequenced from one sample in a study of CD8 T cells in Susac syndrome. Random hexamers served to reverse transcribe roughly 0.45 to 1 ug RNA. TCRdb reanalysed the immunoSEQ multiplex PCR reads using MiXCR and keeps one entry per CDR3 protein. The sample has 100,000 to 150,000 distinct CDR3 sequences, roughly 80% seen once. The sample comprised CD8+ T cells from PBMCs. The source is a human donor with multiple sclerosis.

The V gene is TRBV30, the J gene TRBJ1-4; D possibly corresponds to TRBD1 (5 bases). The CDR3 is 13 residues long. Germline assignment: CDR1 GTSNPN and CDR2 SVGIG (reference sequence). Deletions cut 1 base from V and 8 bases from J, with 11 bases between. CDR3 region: CAWSDRDHEKLFF. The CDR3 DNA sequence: TGTGCCTGGAGTGACCGGGACCACGAAAAACTGTTTTTT. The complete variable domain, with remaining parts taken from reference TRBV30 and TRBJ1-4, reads SQTIHQWPATLVQPVGSPLSLECTVEGTSNPNLYWYRQAAGRGLQLLFYSVGIGQISSEVPQNLSASRPQDRQFILSSKKLLLSDSGFYLCAWSDRDHEKLFFGSGTQLSVL.

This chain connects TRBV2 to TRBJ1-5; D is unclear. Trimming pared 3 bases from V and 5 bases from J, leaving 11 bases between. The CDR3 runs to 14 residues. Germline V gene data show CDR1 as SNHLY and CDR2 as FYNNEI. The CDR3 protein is CASSEAGVDQPQHF. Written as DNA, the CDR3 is TGTGCCAGCAGTGAGGCAGGAGTGGATCAGCCCCAGCATTTT.

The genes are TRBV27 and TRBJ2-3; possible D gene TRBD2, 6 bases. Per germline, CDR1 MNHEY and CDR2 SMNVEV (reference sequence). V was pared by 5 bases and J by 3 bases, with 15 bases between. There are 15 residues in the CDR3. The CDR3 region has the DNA TGTGCCAGCAGTACCCGGGAGTTTTGGACAGATACGCAGTATTTT. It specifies CASSTREFWTDTQYF.

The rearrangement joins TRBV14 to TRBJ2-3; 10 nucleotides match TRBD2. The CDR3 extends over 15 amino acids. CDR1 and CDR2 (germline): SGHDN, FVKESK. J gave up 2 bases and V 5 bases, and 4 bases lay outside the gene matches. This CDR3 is CASSFLAGVTDTQYF. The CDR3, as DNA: TGTGCCAGCAGCTTCCTAGCGGGAGTCACAGATACGCAGTATTTT. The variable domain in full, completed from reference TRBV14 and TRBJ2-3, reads EAGVTQFPSHSVIEKGQTVTLRCDPISGHDNLYWYRRVMGKEIKFLLHFVKESKQDESGMPNNRFLAERTGGTYSTLKVQPAELEDSGVYFCASSFLAGVTDTQYFGPGTRLTVL.

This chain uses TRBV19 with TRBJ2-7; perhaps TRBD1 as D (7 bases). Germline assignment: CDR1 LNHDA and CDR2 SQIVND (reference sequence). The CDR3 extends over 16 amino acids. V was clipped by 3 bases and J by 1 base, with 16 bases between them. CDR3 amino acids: CASSIEEGAGSYEQYV. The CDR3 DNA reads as TGTGCCAGTAGTATTGAGGAGGGGGCTGGGTCCTACGAGCAGTACGTC.

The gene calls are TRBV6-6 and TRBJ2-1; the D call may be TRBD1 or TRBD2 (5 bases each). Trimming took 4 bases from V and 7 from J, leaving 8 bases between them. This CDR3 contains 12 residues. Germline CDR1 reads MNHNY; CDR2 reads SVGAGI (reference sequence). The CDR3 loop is CASSWDVNEQFF. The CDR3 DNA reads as TGTGCCAGCAGTTGGGACGTAAATGAGCAGTTCTTC.

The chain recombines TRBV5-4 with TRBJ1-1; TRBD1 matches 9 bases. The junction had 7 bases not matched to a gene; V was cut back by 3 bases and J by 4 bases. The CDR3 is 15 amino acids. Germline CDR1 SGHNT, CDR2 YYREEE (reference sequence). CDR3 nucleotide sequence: TGTGCCAGCAGCTCCTGGACAGGGGCGAGCACTGAAGCTTTCTTT. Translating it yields CASSSWTGASTEAFF.

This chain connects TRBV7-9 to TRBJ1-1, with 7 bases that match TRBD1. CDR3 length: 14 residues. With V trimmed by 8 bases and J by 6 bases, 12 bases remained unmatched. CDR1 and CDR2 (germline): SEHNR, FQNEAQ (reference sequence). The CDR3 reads CASHPRQGGPEAFF. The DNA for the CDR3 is TGTGCCAGCCACCCGCGACAGGGAGGACCTGAAGCTTTCTTT.

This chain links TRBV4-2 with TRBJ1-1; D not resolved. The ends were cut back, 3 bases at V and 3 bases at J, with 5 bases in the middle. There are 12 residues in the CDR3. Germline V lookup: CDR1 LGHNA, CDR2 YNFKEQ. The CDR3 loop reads CASSHWDTEAFF. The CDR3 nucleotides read TGTGCCAGCAGCCATTGGGACACTGAAGCTTTCTTT.

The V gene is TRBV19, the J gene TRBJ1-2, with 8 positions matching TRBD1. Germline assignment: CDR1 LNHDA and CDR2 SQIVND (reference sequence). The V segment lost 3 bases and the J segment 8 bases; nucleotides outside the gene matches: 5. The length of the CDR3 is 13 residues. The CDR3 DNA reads TGTGCCAGTAGTATGGGACAGGTTGGCGGCTACACCTTC. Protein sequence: CASSMGQVGGYTF.